The 9 T cell receptor beta chains in this list originate from one sample, sequenced in a study of shared clonotypes between healthy human individuals. Generated by immunoSEQ multiplex PCR, the TCRdb table keeps only in-frame clones and is missing some. Of 1,100,000 or so clones in the sample, approximately 78% were seen once. Sequencing was performed on memory CD4+ T cells from PBMCs. As to subset: CD45RA-negative fraction. Receptors originate from a man aged 18-30 years in good health. Some clones in this sample may be carry-over from other donors' samples.

J is TRBJ2-2 and V is TRBV21-1. TRBV21-1 is flagged as a pseudogene. This CDR3 has 16 amino acids. The CDR3: CASSKRPGRNTGELFF. The CDR3, as DNA: TGTGCCAGCAGCAAACGGCCCGGGCGGAACACCGGGGAGCTGTTTTTT.

The chain links TRBV5-1 to TRBJ2-1, with 8 bases matching TRBD1. V lost 4 bases, J lost 8 bases, and 8 bases stayed unmatched. This CDR3 has 14 residues. CDR1 and CDR2 (germline): SGHRS, YFSETQ. CDR3 loop: CASSQGAGYDEQFF. The CDR3 DNA sequence: TGCGCCAGCAGCCAGGGGGCCGGTTATGATGAGCAGTTCTTC.

This rearrangement joins TRBV7-2 to TRBJ2-5, with D perhaps given as TRBD1 or TRBD2 (5 bases each). This CDR3 contains 16 residues. Germline CDR1 SGHTA, CDR2 FQGNSA. The V and J ends lost 0 bases and 0 bases respectively, with 11 bases between them. This CDR3 is CASSLASGRYQETQYF. Here the CDR3 DNA reads TGTGCCAGCAGCTTAGCGTCAGGGAGATACCAAGAGACCCAGTACTTC.

J is TRBJ1-1 and V is TRBV9; TRBD1 is a possible D gene (5 bases). The length of the CDR3 is 14 residues. Trimming cost V 3 bases and J 5 bases, with 14 bases left between them. Germline V gene lookup returns CDR1 SGDLS and CDR2 YYNGEE. DNA of the CDR3: TGTGCCAGCAGCGGGACTACCTGGGGGACTGAAGCTTTCTTT. As protein: CASSGTTWGTEAFF.

A single count supports this clone. The rearrangement links TRBV6-5 to TRBJ2-2, with 8 positions matching TRBD2. Trimming removed 10 bases from V and 3 bases from J; junction bases left unmatched: 7. The CDR3 sequence is 14 residues long. Per the germline V gene, CDR1 is MNHEY and CDR2 is SVGAGI. In DNA form, the CDR3 reads TGTGCCATCAAACCAGCGGGAGACACCGGGGAGCTGTTTTTT. Its protein is CAIKPAGDTGELFF.

The V gene is TRBV11-2, the J gene TRBJ2-3; 11 positions match TRBD2. Per the germline V gene, CDR1 is SGHAT and CDR2 is FQNNGV. Trimming removed 8 bases from V and 14 bases from J; junction bases left unmatched: 12. CDR3 length equals 13 residues. In DNA, the CDR3 is TGTGCCAGCGAGGGACTAGCGGATACTAGGACGTATTTT. This codes for CASEGLADTRTYF.

The chain links TRBV6-1 to TRBJ1-4; unclear D gene. Germline V gene lookup returns CDR1 MNHNS and CDR2 SASEGT. With 8 bases removed from V and 5 bases from J, the gap between germline ends came to 12 bases. This CDR3 contains 13 residues. The CDR3 region is CASLLFPNEKLFF. The DNA for the CDR3 is TGTGCCAGCTTGCTATTCCCAAATGAAAAACTGTTTTTT.

The CDR3 is CASSESRGYGYTF. The CDR3 nucleotides read TGCGCCAGCAGTGAGTCGAGGGGCTATGGCTACACCTTC. The chain is built from TRBV10-2 and TRBJ1-2; D is perhaps TRBD1 (5 bases). V was shortened by 0 bases and J by 4 bases, with 6 bases between the two germline ends. The CDR3 is made up of 13 amino acids. CDR1 is WSHSY and CDR2 is SAAADI in the germline V gene.

V and J are TRBV28 and TRBJ1-1; no firm D call. The CDR3 has 15 amino acids. Germline CDR1 MDHEN, CDR2 SYDVKM. Trimming took off 5 bases at V and 1 base at J, with 14 bases between the two ends. CDR3 protein: CASSPPRFQNTEAFF. DNA for the CDR3: TGTGCCAGCAGTCCACCCAGGTTCCAGAACACTGAAGCTTTCTTT. The full variable domain, with the rest looked up from reference TRBV28 and TRBJ1-1, is DVKVTQSSRYLVKRTGEKVFLECVQDMDHENMFWYRQDPGLGLRLIYFSYDVKMKEKGDIPEGYSVSREKKERFSLILESASTNQTSMYLCASSPPRFQNTEAFFGQGTRLTVV.